The rows below give T cell receptor beta chains drawn from one sample of a study of blood T cell repertoires in COVID-19. TCRdb's copy holds only in-frame clones and misses some; the assay was immunoSEQ multiplex PCR. The table shows a few hundred thousand clones, with about 90% occurring only once. Sequencing used PBMCs or T cells enriched from blood (not recorded which). The origin of the receptors is a woman in her 30s who had recovered from COVID-19. The CDR3 runs from the conserved cysteine through the conserved F or W. The order of the fields is J gene, V gene, clone size, D gene, CDR3 protein, CDR3 DNA. D genes are given only for firm matches. Part of the rows lack a size; the others show once, few, many or a class for expanded clones.

J: TRBJ1-1; V: TRBV7-8; size: -; D: -; CDR3: CASSSQGYSPYMNTEAFF; DNA: TGTGCCAGCAGCTCCCAGGGGTATTCCCCTTACATGAACACTGAAGCTTTCTTT
J: TRBJ1-1; V: TRBV28; size: -; D: -; CDR3: CASRRVAMNTEAFF; DNA: TGTGCCAGCAGACGCGTCGCCATGAACACTGAAGCTTTCTTT
J: TRBJ2-5; V: TRBV5-1; size: -; D: -; CDR3: CASSLGVQETQYF; DNA: TGCGCCAGCAGCTTGGGTGTCCAGGAGACCCAGTACTTC
J: TRBJ2-7; V: TRBV12-3/TRBV12-4; size: -; D: TRBD1; CDR3: CASGVGTGDEQYF; DNA: TGTGCCAGCGGGGTGGGGACAGGGGACGAGCAGTACTTC
J: TRBJ1-1; V: TRBV30; size: -; D: -; CDR3: CAWRRGLEAFF; DNA: TGTGCCTGGAGAAGGGGACTTGAAGCTTTCTTT
J: TRBJ1-5; V: TRBV6-5; size: -; D: -; CDR3: CASGRITRGDQPQHF; DNA: TGTGCCAGCGGTCGTATCACCAGGGGTGATCAGCCCCAGCATTTT
J: TRBJ2-7; V: TRBV4-2; size: -; D: TRBD1; CDR3: CASSLSGTDFYEQYF; DNA: TGTGCCAGCAGCTTGTCCGGGACAGATTTCTACGAGCAGTACTTC
J: TRBJ2-1; V: TRBV3-1/TRBV3-2; size: -; D: -; CDR3: CASSPPLGAQYNEQFF; DNA: TGTGCCAGCAGCCCCCCGCTGGGGGCGCAGTACAATGAGCAGTTCTTC
J: TRBJ1-1; V: TRBV11-3; size: few; D: TRBD1; CDR3: CASSPGTGGKAFF; DNA: TGTGCCAGCAGCCCAGGGACAGGGGGCAAGGCTTTCTTT
J: TRBJ1-1; V: TRBV10-3; size: once; D: -; CDR3: CAISPDWVAEAFF; DNA: TGTGCCATCAGTCCAGACTGGGTAGCTGAAGCTTTCTTT
J: TRBJ1-5; V: TRBV7-3; size: -; D: -; CDR3: CASSPTFDSNQPQHF; DNA: TGTGCCAGCAGCCCCACTTTTGATAGCAATCAGCCCCAGCATTTT
J: TRBJ1-2; V: TRBV27; size: few; D: TRBD1; CDR3: CASSRGQGGNYGYTF; DNA: TGTGCCAGCAGTAGGGGACAGGGGGGCAACTATGGCTACACCTTC
J: TRBJ2-1; V: TRBV5-1; size: -; D: -; CDR3: CASSLGGDPYNEQFF; DNA: TGCGCCAGCAGCTTAGGGGGAGATCCCTACAATGAGCAGTTCTTC
J: TRBJ2-7; V: TRBV11-1; size: -; D: -; CDR3: CASSLKGVGREQYF; DNA: TGTGCCAGCAGCTTGAAGGGCGTGGGGCGGGAGCAGTACTTC
J: TRBJ1-1; V: TRBV2; size: -; D: TRBD1; CDR3: CASSAETGPNTEAFF; DNA: TGTGCCAGCAGTGCTGAGACAGGGCCGAACACTGAAGCTTTCTTT
J: TRBJ1-2; V: TRBV21-1; size: -; D: -; CDR3: CASSNDRGSFGGYTF; DNA: TGTGCCAGCAGCAATGACAGGGGTTCCTTCGGGGGCTACACCTTC
J: TRBJ2-3; V: TRBV18; size: -; D: TRBD1; CDR3: CASSPAGQGASDTQYF; DNA: TGTGCCAGCTCACCGGCGGGACAGGGGGCTTCAGATACGCAGTATTTT
J: TRBJ2-1; V: TRBV6-5; size: -; D: TRBD1; CDR3: CASSSRTGYNEQFF; DNA: TGTGCCAGCAGTTCTAGGACAGGCTACAATGAGCAGTTCTTC
J: TRBJ1-2; V: TRBV9; size: -; D: -; CDR3: CASSAQGSGYTF; DNA: TGTGCCAGCAGCGCCCAGGGTTCGGGCTACACCTTC
J: TRBJ2-3; V: TRBV7-8; size: -; D: TRBD2; CDR3: CASRYGRVEADTQYF; DNA: TGTGCCAGCAGATACGGGAGGGTTGAGGCAGATACGCAGTATTTT
J: TRBJ2-3; V: TRBV30; size: once; D: TRBD1; CDR3: CAWTYRGGTDTQYF; DNA: TGTGCCTGGACCTACAGGGGAGGCACAGATACGCAGTATTTT
J: TRBJ2-1; V: TRBV7-2; size: -; D: TRBD2; CDR3: CASSSFGAGGSYNEQFF; DNA: TGTGCCAGCAGTTCCTTTGGGGCGGGAGGGTCCTACAATGAGCAGTTCTTC
J: TRBJ2-1; V: TRBV2; size: -; D: TRBD1; CDR3: CASQRGQGHYNEQFF; DNA: TGTGCCAGTCAGAGGGGGCAGGGACACTACAATGAGCAGTTCTTC
J: TRBJ2-3; V: TRBV5-1; size: -; D: TRBD2; CDR3: CASSRGEALTDTQYF; DNA: TGCGCCAGCAGCCGGGGGGAAGCCCTCACAGATACGCAGTATTTT
J: TRBJ2-2; V: TRBV9; size: once; D: TRBD2; CDR3: CASSPFPAGAGELFF; DNA: TGTGCCAGCAGCCCATTCCCCGCGGGGGCCGGGGAGCTGTTTTTT
J: TRBJ1-1; V: TRBV7-8; size: -; D: -; CDR3: CASSLLGRNTEAFF; DNA: TGTGCCAGCAGCTTGCTCGGTAGGAACACTGAAGCTTTCTTT
J: TRBJ2-1; V: TRBV28; size: -; D: TRBD2; CDR3: CASSSPGLAGDEQFF; DNA: TGTGCCAGCAGTTCCCCCGGACTAGCGGGAGATGAGCAGTTCTTC
J: TRBJ1-1; V: TRBV11-2; size: -; D: TRBD1; CDR3: CASSSGQGTEAFF; DNA: TGTGCCAGCAGCTCCGGACAGGGCACTGAAGCTTTCTTT
J: TRBJ2-1; V: TRBV13; size: -; D: -; CDR3: CASSYPSGSYNEQFF; DNA: TGTGCCAGCAGTTACCCATCGGGCTCCTACAATGAGCAGTTCTTC
J: TRBJ1-2; V: TRBV5-4; size: -; D: TRBD1; CDR3: CASSGRDRYIYGYTF; DNA: TGTGCCAGCAGCGGACGGGACAGGTATATCTATGGCTACACCTTC
J: TRBJ1-5; V: TRBV4-1; size: -; D: -; CDR3: CASSQEYTGAYQPQHF; DNA: TGCGCCAGCAGCCAAGAATACACTGGGGCTTATCAGCCCCAGCATTTT
J: TRBJ1-4; V: TRBV19; size: few; D: TRBD1; CDR3: CASHRGRDEKLFF; DNA: TGTGCCAGTCACAGGGGAAGGGATGAAAAACTGTTTTTT
J: TRBJ1-1; V: TRBV2; size: -; D: TRBD1; CDR3: CASISTGTDTEAFF; DNA: TGTGCCAGCATTTCGACAGGGACTGACACTGAAGCTTTCTTT
J: TRBJ2-3; V: TRBV21-1; size: -; D: -; CDR3: CASPKAARSQDTQYF; DNA: TGTGCCAGCCCCAAAGCGGCACGATCCCAAGATACGCAGTATTTT
J: TRBJ1-2; V: TRBV30; size: -; D: -; CDR3: CAWSYYHDATGTF; DNA: TGTGCCTGGAGCTATTACCACGACGCCACGGGTACCTTC
J: TRBJ1-3; V: TRBV19; size: -; D: -; CDR3: CASSSPSSGNTIYF; DNA: TGTGCCAGTAGTAGCCCGAGCTCTGGAAACACCATATATTTT
J: TRBJ1-3; V: TRBV6-5; size: -; D: -; CDR3: CASSSRTHELNTIYF; DNA: TGTGCCAGCAGTTCGCGGACTCATGAACTAAACACCATATATTTT
J: TRBJ2-7; V: TRBV7-6; size: once; D: -; CDR3: CASSRGGYYEQYF; DNA: TGTGCCAGCAGCCGTGGAGGATACTACGAGCAGTACTTC
J: TRBJ1-5; V: TRBV5-1; size: few; D: TRBD1; CDR3: CASSPGQGNQPQHF; DNA: TGCGCCAGCAGCCCAGGACAGGGGAATCAGCCCCAGCATTTT
J: TRBJ2-3; V: TRBV3-1/TRBV3-2; size: -; D: -; CDR3: CASSRKGAGDTQYF; DNA: TGTGCCAGCAGCAGAAAAGGCGCAGGAGATACGCAGTATTTT
J: TRBJ2-7; V: TRBV3-1/TRBV3-2; size: -; D: TRBD1; CDR3: CASSQEGVRQGDEQYF; DNA: TGTGCCAGCAGCCAAGAGGGGGTGAGACAGGGGGACGAGCAGTACTTC
J: TRBJ1-2; V: TRBV30; size: -; D: TRBD1; CDR3: CAWSLTGRNYGYTF; DNA: TGTGCCTGGAGTCTGACAGGGAGGAACTATGGCTACACCTTC
J: TRBJ2-3; V: TRBV9; size: -; D: -; CDR3: CASSVVGRSRTDTQYF; DNA: TGTGCCAGCAGCGTAGTGGGGAGGAGCCGCACAGATACGCAGTATTTT
J: TRBJ2-7; V: TRBV13; size: -; D: -; CDR3: CASSTLRGSEQYF; DNA: TGTGCCAGCAGCACCCTTCGGGGGAGCGAGCAGTACTTC
J: TRBJ1-2; V: TRBV29-1; size: -; D: TRBD1; CDR3: CSVEELGGWGYGYTF; DNA: TGCAGCGTTGAAGAGTTAGGGGGCTGGGGCTATGGCTACACCTTC
J: TRBJ2-2; V: TRBV18; size: few; D: -; CDR3: CASSPPSGGTGELFF; DNA: TGTGCCAGCTCACCACCCTCCGGGGGCACCGGGGAGCTGTTTTTT